Listed here are 18 T cell receptor beta chains from one sample, sequenced in a study of cytomegalovirus exposure and HLA in healthy donors (dated 2017 in TCRdb). Library preparation used the immunoSEQ multiplex PCR assay. A mixture of 60 forward primers for TCR Vbeta segments and 13 reverse primers for TCR Jbeta segments was used in the multiplex PCR. The table was pulled from immuneACCESS by TCRdb, which kept in-frame rearrangements only. Such tables lose some clones; where checked, under half of the loss comes from unresolved V genes, and the rest has no known cause. For this sample there are fewer than 250,000 clones; 60% to 80% appear just once. The ten largest clones capture around 1.9% of the sample. The sample consisted of PBMCs. The receptors stem from a male donor in good health and CMV-seronegative.

This clone showed up just a few times. The chain employs TRBV7-2 and TRBJ2-7, with 8 bases lining up with TRBD1. The V and J ends lost 1 base and 3 bases, in that order; junction bases with no gene match: 5. CDR3 length: 15 amino acids. Germline V gene data show CDR1 as SGHTA and CDR2 as FQGNSA. The CDR3 sequence: CASSLGRTGIYEQYF. CDR3 nucleotide sequence: TGTGCCAGCAGCTTAGGAAGGACAGGGATCTACGAGCAGTACTTC.

With respect to this clone: Other DNA sequences in the sample encode the same CDR3. V usage is TRBV28 and J usage is TRBJ1-1; 11 bases align to TRBD1. The germline gives CDR1 MDHEN, CDR2 SYDVKM. Germline trimming cut 3 bases from V and 5 bases from J; bases unmatched to any gene: 2. This CDR3 is built from 14 residues. CDR3 loop: CASSLGTGGTEAFF. In nucleotides, the CDR3 is TGTGCCAGCAGTTTGGGGACAGGGGGGACTGAAGCTTTCTTT.

The J gene is TRBJ1-1, the V gene TRBV5-4; possible D gene TRBD1, 5 bases. The CDR3 consists of 13 residues. V shed 6 bases and J shed 6 bases, with 15 bases lying between them. Germline V lookup: CDR1 SGHNT, CDR2 YYREEE (reference sequence). CDR3 nucleotide sequence: TGTGCCAGCACCCCCCCAGGGCTGGCTGAAGCTTTCTTT. Protein product: CASTPPGLAEAFF.

The chain combines TRBV7-8 with TRBJ2-7; D is possibly TRBD2 (6 bases). The V end lost 1 base, the J end lost 9 bases, and 10 bases lay between the germline ends. CDR1 is SGHVS, CDR2 FQNEAQ, per germline. This CDR3 comprises 12 residues. The CDR3 reads CASSLEGRGQYF. CDR3 in DNA: TGTGCCAGCAGCTTAGAGGGGCGGGGGCAGTACTTC. Together with reference TRBV7-8 and TRBJ2-7, the CDR3 gives the full variable domain: GAGVSQSPRYKVAKRGQDVALRCDPISGHVSLFWYQQALGQGPEFLTYFQNEAQLDKSGLPSDRFFAERPEGSVSTLKIQRTQQEDSAVYLCASSLEGRGQYFGPGTRLTVT.

The gene calls are TRBV4-1 and TRBJ2-5; TRBD1 matches at 7 bases. V shed 5 bases, J shed 3 bases, and the junction held 9 bases outside the gene matches. CDR3 size: 15 residues. The V gene's germline CDR1 is MGHRA and CDR2 YSYEKL. For the CDR3, the DNA is TGCGCCAGCAGCGCACCCGGGACAGCCAAAGAGACCCAGTACTTC. Residues: CASSAPGTAKETQYF.

The gene calls are TRBV6-4 and TRBJ2-3, with TRBD2 identical over 9 bases. CDR1 and CDR2 from the germline V gene are MRHNA and SNTAGT. The CDR3 spans 17 residues. V trimming: 0 bases; J trimming: 4 bases; junction bases outside the gene matches: 8. The CDR3 bases are TGTGCCAGCAGTGACTCACCGGCGGGGGGGCTCGCAGATACGCAGTATTTT. Translation gives CASSDSPAGGLADTQYF.

A few counts support this clone. The V and J genes are TRBV6-6 and TRBJ1-5; D perhaps matches TRBD1 (6 bases). The CDR3 length is 15 residues. Trimming shortened V by 5 bases and J by 2 bases, and 13 bases separated the two germline ends. Germline CDR1 is MNHNY and CDR2 is SVGAGI (reference sequence). CDR3: CASSIQGSGNQPQHF. The CDR3 nucleotides are TGTGCCAGCAGTATACAGGGTAGTGGCAATCAGCCCCAGCATTTT.

The chain couples TRBV27 to TRBJ2-5; 16 nucleotides align to TRBD2. Germline V gene data show CDR1 as MNHEY and CDR2 as SMNVEV (reference sequence). This CDR3 region has 20 residues. J lost 2 bases, V lost 4 bases, and 13 bases had no gene match. The CDR3 sequence is CASSSRSPGTSGRDQETQYF. The CDR3 nucleotides are TGTGCCAGCAGTTCAAGAAGCCCCGGGACTAGCGGGAGGGATCAAGAGACCCAGTACTTC.

The rearrangement joins TRBV27 to TRBJ2-7; D possibly corresponds to TRBD1 (5 bases). Germline V CDR1 and CDR2: MNHEY, SMNVEV (reference sequence). Trimming stripped 0 bases from V and 9 bases from J, with 12 bases between. The CDR3 extends over 13 amino acids. CDR3 in DNA: TGTGCCAGCAGTTTATCTCTGGGGCAGGGGCAGTACTTC. It is translated as CASSLSLGQGQYF.

This chain uses TRBV27 with TRBJ2-5, with D possibly TRBD1 on 6 matching bases. The DNA end is a closer match to TRBJ2-7, so the J assignment may be wrong. Germline CDR1 is MNHEY and CDR2 is SMNVEV (reference sequence). The CDR3 runs to 15 residues. The DNA of the CDR3 is TGTGCCAGCAGTACTCCGGGACAAGCTACCTACGAGCAGTACTTC. It yields the protein CASSTPGQATYEQYF.

As regards this clone: The sample holds other DNA sequences that translate to the same CDR3. The chain combines TRBV18 with TRBJ2-7; TRBD2 is a possible D gene (5 bases). This CDR3 is 13 amino acids long. V lost 0 bases and J 3 bases, leaving 6 bases between the germline ends. Germline assignment: CDR1 KGHSH and CDR2 LQKENI. Written as DNA, the CDR3 is TGTGCCAGCTCACCACCTAGCGACTACGAGCAGTACTTC. Amino acids: CASSPPSDYEQYF.

The chain carries TRBV4-3 and TRBJ1-1; 8 bases line up with TRBD1. V gave up 5 bases and J gave up 1 base; unmatched junction bases: 3. This CDR3 has 14 amino acids. Germline V CDR1 and CDR2: LGHNA, YSLEER. This CDR3 reads CASSSGTGNTEAFF. CDR3 sequence (DNA): TGCGCCAGCAGCTCCGGGACAGGGAACACTGAAGCTTTCTTT.

The chain is built from TRBV11-3 and TRBJ2-1, with 9 bases identical to TRBD1. The trim removed 3 bases at V and 4 bases at J, leaving 4 bases unmatched. Per the germline V gene, CDR1 is SGHNT and CDR2 is YENEEA. The CDR3 spans 15 residues. The DNA for the CDR3 is TGTGCCAGCAGCTTTGGGACAGGGATTTACAATGAGCAGTTCTTC. The encoded protein is CASSFGTGIYNEQFF.

The genes are TRBV11-3 and TRBJ2-1; D might be TRBD1 (6 bases). The V gene's germline CDR1 is SGHNT and CDR2 YENEEA. V was trimmed by 5 bases and J by 2 bases, leaving 16 bases between them. This CDR3 has 16 residues. CDR3 amino acids: CASSHSRGSTYNEQFF. The DNA for the CDR3 is TGTGCCAGCAGCCACTCGAGGGGGAGCACCTACAATGAGCAGTTCTTC.

The J gene is TRBJ1-4, the V gene TRBV4-3; 9 bases fit TRBD1. CDR3 size: 15 residues. CDR1 LGHNA and CDR2 YSLEER come from the germline V gene. J was trimmed by 8 bases and V by 1 base; bases with no gene match: 5. The CDR3 is CASSQADRGEEKLFF. CDR3 sequence (DNA): TGCGCCAGCAGCCAAGCGGACAGGGGAGAGGAAAAACTGTTTTTT.

This chain joins TRBV9 and TRBJ1-1, with D hard to call. CDR1 is SGDLS and CDR2 is YYNGEE in the germline V gene. V lost 0 bases to trimming and J lost 0 bases, with 9 bases between them. This CDR3 contains 15 residues. The CDR3 here is CASSVDAGMNTEAFF. CDR3 nucleotides: TGTGCCAGCAGCGTAGATGCAGGAATGAACACTGAAGCTTTCTTT.

This clone has just one count. This chain connects TRBV6-9 to TRBJ2-2; 11 bases are a match to TRBD1. In germline, CDR1 is MNHGY, CDR2 SVAAGI. CDR3 length equals 17 residues. The junction had 7 bases not matched to a gene; V was cut back by 1 base and J by 6 bases. The CDR3 nucleotides read TGTGCCAGCAGTTATTGGACGCCGGGACAGGGGGCCGGGGAGCTGTTTTTT. Its translation is CASSYWTPGQGAGELFF.

The chain employs TRBV6-1 and TRBJ1-6; no clear D. CDR1 is MNHNS and CDR2 is SASEGT in the germline V gene. Trimming removed 3 bases at V and 7 bases at J, with 7 bases between. The CDR3 runs 13 residues. CDR3 amino acids: CASSDSFNSPLHF. The CDR3 coding sequence is TGTGCCAGCAGTGACTCCTTCAATTCACCCCTCCACTTT.